The 28 T cell receptor beta chains below come from one sample, sequenced in a study of blood T cell repertoires in COVID-19 (dated by TCRdb to 2018 to 2021). The receptor library was made with the immunoSEQ multiplex PCR assay. TCRdb's version of the immuneACCESS table is confined to in-frame rearrangements and falls short of the full clone set. An unresolved V gene accounts for under half of the shortfall where checked; the remainder is of unknown origin. This sample is represented by fewer than 55,000 clones; approximately 85% of them were singletons. The ten top clones hold roughly 2.5% of the sample. Sequencing used peripheral blood. These receptors were taken from a woman in her sixties or seventies with acute or convalescent COVID-19.

The chain recombines TRBV6-4 with TRBJ1-2; D unresolved. CDR1 MRHNA and CDR2 SNTAGT come from the germline V gene. Trimming shortened V by 2 bases and J by 8 bases, and 12 bases separated the two germline ends. CDR3 length equals 13 residues. The CDR3 protein is CASSDRRVKGYTF. CDR3 DNA: TGTGCCAGCAGTGACCGGAGGGTTAAAGGCTACACCTTC.

The rearrangement uses TRBV6-5 and TRBJ1-2; D gene unclear. Germline-derived CDR1 and CDR2 are MNHEY and SVGAGI. V was shortened by 0 bases and J by 8 bases, with 7 bases between the two germline ends. This CDR3 spans 12 amino acids. The CDR3 DNA reads TGTGCCAGCAGTTACTCCACGGGAGGCTACACCTTC. Translated: CASSYSTGGYTF.

The chain uses TRBV4-2 and TRBJ2-1, with D possibly matching TRBD2 (5 bases). The V and J ends lost 1 base and 2 bases respectively, with 12 bases between them. The CDR3 totals 16 residues. Germline V gene data show CDR1 as LGHNA and CDR2 as YNFKEQ. CDR3 sequence reads: CASSQGGSVAYNEQFF. CDR3 nucleotide sequence: TGTGCCAGCAGCCAAGGAGGGAGCGTGGCCTACAATGAGCAGTTCTTC.

The rearrangement joins TRBV29-1 to TRBJ1-2; 7 bases fit TRBD1. The CDR3 is 14 residues long. The V and J ends lost 2 bases and 4 bases, in that order; junction bases with no gene match: 7. In germline, CDR1 is SQVTM, CDR2 ANQGSEA. The CDR3 loop reads CSVEPPGGGYGYTF. CDR3 sequence (DNA): TGCAGCGTTGAACCTCCAGGGGGAGGCTATGGCTACACCTTC.

This clone was recorded only once. This chain uses TRBV7-9 with TRBJ1-2; the D is unclear. Germline CDR1 is SEHNR and CDR2 is FQNEAQ (reference sequence). Trimming removed 4 bases from V and 1 base from J, with 7 bases in between. This CDR3 has 13 residues. The CDR3 region is CASSSTDNYGYTF. The CDR3 DNA sequence: TGTGCCAGCAGCTCTACAGATAACTATGGCTACACCTTC.

The rearrangement joins TRBV11-2 to TRBJ2-5, with a tentative D call TRBD1 (5 bases). This CDR3 has 15 residues. The V end lost 2 bases, the J end lost 1 base, and 11 bases lay between the germline ends. Germline-derived CDR1 and CDR2 are SGHAT and FQNNGV. The CDR3 nucleotides read TGTGCCAGCAGCTTACTCAGGGTAACCCAAGAGACCCAGTACTTC. Encoded protein: CASSLLRVTQETQYF.

This clone was observed a handful of times. The chain combines TRBV19 with TRBJ1-5; possible D gene TRBD1, 6 bases. This CDR3 spans 16 amino acids. V was trimmed by 5 bases and J by 1 base, leaving 15 bases between them. CDR1 and CDR2 from the germline V gene are LNHDA and SQIVND (reference sequence). CDR3 sequence: CASSHRDFTSNQPQHF. CDR3 sequence (DNA): TGTGCCAGTAGTCACAGGGATTTTACGAGCAATCAGCCCCAGCATTTT. The whole variable domain, filled in from reference TRBV19 and TRBJ1-5, reads DGGITQSPKYLFRKEGQNVTLSCEQNLNHDAMYWYRQDPGQGLRLIYYSQIVNDFQKGDIAEGYSVSREKKESFPLTVTSAQKNPTAFYLCASSHRDFTSNQPQHFGDGTRLSIL.

V gene TRBV4-1 combines with J gene TRBJ1-1; tentative D call: TRBD1 (6 bases). CDR1 is MGHRA and CDR2 is YSYEKL in the germline V gene. The germline V and J ends were trimmed by 6 bases and 1 base, with 12 bases remaining between them. This CDR3 spans 14 amino acids. CDR3 in amino acids: CASSPGHRNTEAFF. The DNA of the CDR3 is TGCGCCAGCAGTCCGGGACACAGGAACACTGAAGCTTTCTTT.

The rearrangement links TRBV6-4 to TRBJ2-1; D gene uncertain. The germline gives CDR1 MRHNA, CDR2 SNTAGT. V was pared by 6 bases and J by 0 bases, with 15 bases between. The CDR3 length is 16 residues. CDR3 protein: CASRRYDKSSYNEQFF. For the CDR3, the DNA is TGTGCCAGCAGGAGATATGACAAGAGCTCCTACAATGAGCAGTTCTTC.

V and J are TRBV19 and TRBJ2-7, with 11 bases matching TRBD2. Trimming cost V 3 bases and J 6 bases; bases outside gene matches: 7. The CDR3 consists of 15 residues. Germline V lookup: CDR1 LNHDA, CDR2 SQIVND (reference sequence). In DNA, the CDR3 is TGTGCCAGTAGTATGGTTACTAGCGGGAGTTCCGAGCAGTACTTC. It encodes CASSMVTSGSSEQYF.

The chain joins TRBV6-5 to TRBJ2-7; 7 bases line up with TRBD1. V trimming: 6 bases; J trimming: 0 bases; junction bases outside the gene matches: 5. Germline lookup yields CDR1 MNHEY and CDR2 SVGAGI. The CDR3 runs to 14 residues. This CDR3 is CASRLRGSSYEQYF. CDR3 DNA: TGTGCCAGCAGGCTCAGGGGGAGCTCCTACGAGCAGTACTTC.

This rearrangement joins TRBV27 to TRBJ1-1, with a possible D match to TRBD1 (5 bases). Germline V CDR1 and CDR2: MNHEY, SMNVEV (reference sequence). The CDR3 length is 16 residues. Trimming removed 7 bases from V and 5 bases from J, with 23 bases in between. The DNA of the CDR3 is TGTGCCAGCAATATGGGGCGAACCGAGAGGTGGACTGAAGCTTTCTTT. Its translation: CASNMGRTERWTEAFF.

The chain has TRBV13 and TRBJ1-1; TRBD1 aligns across 8 bases. This CDR3 comprises 13 residues. Trimming at V came to 6 bases and at J to 4 bases, leaving 4 bases not matched to a gene. Germline CDR1 and CDR2: PRHDT and FYEKMQ (reference sequence). The CDR3 DNA reads TGTGCCAGCAGAACACAGGGGGGCACTGAAGCTTTCTTT. It translates to CASRTQGGTEAFF.

This clone was seen a handful of times. The genes are TRBV7-9 and TRBJ1-4, with D perhaps matching TRBD1 (6 bases). The CDR3 consists of 17 residues. CDR1 SEHNR and CDR2 FQNEAQ come from the germline V gene (reference sequence). V lost 3 bases, J lost 4 bases, and 18 bases lay in between. CDR3 in amino acids: CASSFRLRQADNEKLFF. CDR3 nucleotide sequence: TGTGCCAGCAGCTTTAGGCTACGACAGGCAGATAATGAAAAACTGTTTTTT.

The rearrangement links TRBV6-6 to TRBJ1-1; 12 nucleotides align to TRBD1. CDR3 length: 16 residues. The germline CDR1 and CDR2 sequences are MNHNY and SVGAGI (reference sequence). J was trimmed by 2 bases and V by 6 bases; bases with no gene match: 7. The CDR3 protein is CASRPGQGARNTEAFF. The CDR3 DNA reads as TGTGCCAGCAGACCGGGACAGGGGGCGCGTAACACTGAAGCTTTCTTT.

The rearrangement links TRBV6-5 to TRBJ1-4, with D possibly TRBD1 on 5 matching bases. The V end lost 2 bases, the J end lost 8 bases, and 12 bases lay between the germline ends. There are 14 residues in the CDR3. Per the germline V gene, CDR1 is MNHEY and CDR2 is SVGAGI. CDR3 region: CASSYQGSGEKLFF. As DNA, the CDR3 is TGTGCCAGCAGTTACCAGGGTTCAGGGGAAAAACTGTTTTTT.

The chain employs TRBV5-8 and TRBJ1-3; weak D call: TRBD1 (5 bases). Trimming took 1 base from V and 6 from J, leaving 11 bases between them. Germline CDR1 and CDR2: SGHTS and YDEGEE. The CDR3 loop spans 14 amino acids. As DNA, the CDR3 is TGTGCCAGCAGCTTGTGGGGCGGAGAAAACACCATATATTTT. This codes for CASSLWGGENTIYF.

V usage is TRBV2 and J usage is TRBJ2-5; tentatively, D is TRBD2 (7 bases). The ends were cut back, 5 bases at V and 9 bases at J, with 13 bases in the middle. CDR3 length equals 12 residues. Germline V gives CDR1 SNHLY, CDR2 FYNNEI. The CDR3 DNA is TGTGCCAGCAGTCTTCAGGGGAGGGCCCAGTACTTC. Protein product: CASSLQGRAQYF.

The rearrangement links TRBV5-4 to TRBJ2-1; TRBD2 is a possible D gene (6 bases). V was clipped by 0 bases and J by 4 bases, with 11 bases between them. Germline assignment: CDR1 SGHNT and CDR2 YYREEE (reference sequence). The CDR3 sequence is 15 residues long. CDR3 nucleotides: TGTGCCAGCAGCTTGGGCGGGACGGATTACAATGAGCAGTTCTTC. Encoded protein: CASSLGGTDYNEQFF.

Written as DNA, the CDR3 is TGTGCCAGCAGTTCAGGGCGGCGCCGTAGCGGGAGTGACGAGCAGTACTTC. Protein: CASSSGRRRSGSDEQYF. The chain employs TRBV28 and TRBJ2-7; TRBD2 aligns across 9 bases. Trimming took 4 bases from V and 5 from J; bases not matched to a gene: 15. Germline V gene sequence: CDR1 MDHEN, CDR2 SYDVKM. The CDR3 is 17 amino acids.

The rearrangement joins TRBV7-2 to TRBJ1-1, with TRBD1 as a possible D gene (5 bases). Looked up from germline, CDR1 is SGHTA and CDR2 is FQGNSA. CDR3 size: 14 residues. Trimming removed 5 bases from V and 8 bases from J, with 18 bases in between. CDR3 DNA: TGTGCCAGCAGCCTAAGGCGGGGGTCGGTGGAAGCTTTCTTT. Its protein product is CASSLRRGSVEAFF. The whole variable domain, remainder taken from reference TRBV7-2 and TRBJ1-1, is GAGVSQSPSNKVTEKGKDVELRCDPISGHTALYWYRQSLGQGLEFLIYFQGNSAPDKSGLPSDRFSAERTGGSVSTLTIQRTQQEDSAVYLCASSLRRGSVEAFFGQGTRLTVV.

The sample holds a few counts of this clone. This sequence joins TRBV5-4 and TRBJ2-1, with TRBD1 matching 9 bases. Germline V CDR1 and CDR2: SGHNT, YYREEE (reference sequence). This CDR3 is built from 13 residues. V shed 3 bases and J 9 bases; nucleotides not matched to a gene: 4. Written as DNA, the CDR3 is TGTGCCAGCAGCTCCGGGACAGGGATTGAGCAGTTCTTC. Protein sequence: CASSSGTGIEQFF.

The chain joins TRBV3-1 (or the pseudogene TRBV3-2) to TRBJ1-4; D ambiguous. Trimming left V 4 bases short and J 8 bases short, with 5 bases between. The V gene's germline CDR1 is LGHDT and CDR2 YNNKEL (reference sequence). The CDR3 has 11 residues. Here the CDR3 reads CASSLREKLFF. DNA of the CDR3: TGTGCCAGCAGCCTCCGGGAAAAACTGTTTTTT.

CDR3 residues: CASNRGESTDTQYF. The CDR3 nucleotides read TGTGCCAGCAATCGCGGGGAGAGCACAGATACGCAGTATTTT. This rearrangement joins TRBV6-5 to TRBJ2-3; D is possibly TRBD2 (6 bases). Per the germline V gene, CDR1 is MNHEY and CDR2 is SVGAGI. There are 14 residues in the CDR3. V lost 7 bases and J lost 0, with 11 bases in between.

This clone was seen once. The chain recombines TRBV28 with TRBJ1-6; the match to TRBD1 covers 9 bases. Germline V gene sequence: CDR1 MDHEN, CDR2 SYDVKM. J gave up 11 bases and V 5 bases, and 13 bases lay outside the gene matches. The CDR3 is 16 amino acids. The DNA of the CDR3 is TGTGCCAGCAGTCGAATAGAGGGGACAGGGAAAGCACCCCTCCACTTT. Its protein is CASSRIEGTGKAPLHF.

The J gene is TRBJ1-4, the V gene TRBV6-5; 9 nucleotides line up with TRBD1. V lost 6 bases to trimming and J lost 8 bases; unmatched junction nucleotides: 7. The CDR3 is 14 amino acids. The germline gives CDR1 MNHEY, CDR2 SVGAGI. The CDR3 loop is CASRHDRGREKLFF. The CDR3 coding sequence is TGTGCCAGCAGACACGACAGGGGGAGAGAAAAACTGTTTTTT.

The CDR3 loop is CAISESTPGGISNTEAFF. The CDR3 nucleotides read TGTGCCATCAGTGAGTCGACCCCTGGAGGGATTTCCAACACTGAAGCTTTCTTT. This rearrangement joins TRBV10-3 to TRBJ1-1, with D unresolved. Germline assignment: CDR1 ENHRY and CDR2 SYGVKD. V shed 0 bases and J shed 2 bases, with 19 bases lying between them. This CDR3 has 18 residues.

The V gene is TRBV5-1, the J gene TRBJ2-7, with 8 nucleotides matching TRBD1. Germline assignment: CDR1 SGHRS and CDR2 YFSETQ. The CDR3 extends over 14 amino acids. J gave up 5 bases and V 0 bases, and 4 bases lay outside the gene matches. The CDR3 protein is CASSLGTGRNEQYF. The CDR3 nucleotides read TGCGCCAGCAGCTTGGGGACAGGGAGGAACGAGCAGTACTTC.